Presented here are 29 T cell receptor beta chains from one specimen sequenced in a study of blood T cell repertoires in COVID-19. Method: immunoSEQ multiplex PCR; TCRdb's copy keeps in-frame clones and lacks some. The repertoire consists of approximately 46,000 clones, with roughly 84% occurring once and the leading ten covering about 4%. Specimen: peripheral blood. The receptors were gathered from a woman aged 70-85 years with acute or convalescent COVID-19.

V and J are TRBV19 and TRBJ2-1; 13 bases line up with TRBD2. V lost 7 bases and J lost 4; bases outside the gene matches: 19. Germline V gives CDR1 LNHDA, CDR2 SQIVND (reference sequence). The CDR3 is made up of 20 amino acids. CDR3 residues: CASIAGRTSGSRGPYNEQFF. For the CDR3, the DNA is TGTGCCAGTATCGCTGGTAGGACTAGCGGGAGTCGGGGACCTTACAATGAGCAGTTCTTC.

The V call is TRBV29-1, the J call TRBJ2-5; 10 nucleotides align to TRBD2. From germline, CDR1 is SQVTM and CDR2 ANQGSEA. This CDR3 region has 14 residues. The junction had 4 bases not matched to a gene; V was cut back by 2 bases and J by 4 bases. The CDR3, as DNA: TGCAGCGTTGAAAAGAGACTAGCGGGAGAGACCCAGTACTTC. This translates into CSVEKRLAGETQYF.

This chain connects TRBV7-8 to TRBJ1-3; tentative D call: TRBD1 (5 bases). Germline CDR1 and CDR2: SGHVS and FQNEAQ. The germline V and J ends were trimmed by 4 bases and 4 bases, with 8 bases remaining between them. The CDR3 totals 13 residues. The DNA of the CDR3 is TGTGCCAGCAGCTCAGGGTTGGGAAACACCATATATTTT. Encoded protein: CASSSGLGNTIYF.

The chain links TRBV7-6 to TRBJ2-7; D might be TRBD1 (6 bases). The CDR3 has 15 residues. Between the trimmed V and J ends, which lost 1 base and 6 bases, there was a span of 16 bases. CDR1 is SGHVS and CDR2 is FNYEAQ in the germline V gene. The CDR3 protein is CASSLVSGAASEQYF. In DNA form, the CDR3 reads TGTGCCAGCAGCTTAGTGTCAGGGGCGGCCTCCGAGCAGTACTTC.

V usage is TRBV2 and J usage is TRBJ2-1, with 8 bases aligning to TRBD1. V gave up 5 bases and J gave up 6 bases; unmatched junction bases: 9. The CDR3 consists of 15 residues. Germline V CDR1 and CDR2: SNHLY, FYNNEI. The CDR3, as DNA: TGTGCCAGCAGTCCTGACAGGGGAATTTCCAATGAGCAGTTCTTC. This encodes CASSPDRGISNEQFF. Looking up the rest from reference TRBV2 and TRBJ2-1 gives the full variable domain: EPEVTQTPSHQVTQMGQEVILRCVPISNHLYFYWYRQILGQKVEFLVSFYNNEISEKSEIFDDQFSVERPDGSNFTLKIRSTKLEDSAMYFCASSPDRGISNEQFFGPGTRLTVL.

The rearrangement joins TRBV7-9 to TRBJ1-4; 9 bases are shared with TRBD1. The V segment lost 4 bases and the J segment 8 bases; nucleotides outside the gene matches: 5. Germline assignment: CDR1 SEHNR and CDR2 FQNEAQ (reference sequence). This CDR3 has 14 residues. CDR3 region: CASSSGQGSEKLFF. The CDR3 coding sequence is TGTGCCAGCAGCTCGGGACAGGGTAGCGAAAAACTGTTTTTT.

This clone occurred once. This chain uses TRBV6-1 with TRBJ2-2; 9 bases match TRBD1. CDR1 and CDR2 from the germline V gene are MNHNS and SASEGT. V gave up 2 bases and J gave up 7 bases; unmatched junction bases: 2. The CDR3 covers 14 residues. The chain's CDR3 is CASSENRGHGELFF. CDR3 coding DNA: TGTGCCAGCAGTGAAAACAGGGGGCACGGGGAGCTGTTTTTT.

The chain employs TRBV27 and TRBJ1-1; possibly TRBD1 for D (6 bases). Germline CDR1 and CDR2: MNHEY and SMNVEV (reference sequence). The V end lost 6 bases, the J end lost 11 bases, and 22 bases lay between the germline ends. The CDR3 is 14 residues long. CDR3 in DNA: TGTGCCAGCAGGGAGGACAGATCCCCTCAAAATGCTTTCTTT. Its translation: CASREDRSPQNAFF.

V and J are TRBV9 and TRBJ1-1; D may be TRBD1 (5 bases). CDR3 length equals 13 residues. V was trimmed by 0 bases and J by 11 bases, leaving 14 bases between them. Germline CDR1 reads SGDLS; CDR2 reads YYNGEE. The CDR3 nucleotides read TGTGCCAGCAGCGTAGAACAGGCCACGACGGCTTTCTTT. Its protein is CASSVEQATTAFF.

In this sample, this clone turned up once. J is TRBJ2-7 and V is TRBV7-2, with TRBD2 identical over 8 bases. V gave up 1 base and J gave up 3 bases; unmatched junction bases: 8. Looked up from germline, CDR1 is SGHTA and CDR2 is FQGNSA. CDR3 length equals 16 residues. CDR3 sequence (DNA): TGTGCCAGCAGCTTAGGACTGCGGGAGGCACGCTACGAGCAGTACTTC. Translating gives CASSLGLREARYEQYF. Combining the CDR3 with reference TRBV7-2 and TRBJ2-7 gives the whole variable domain GAGVSQSPSNKVTEKGKDVELRCDPISGHTALYWYRQSLGQGLEFLIYFQGNSAPDKSGLPSDRFSAERTGGSVSTLTIQRTQQEDSAVYLCASSLGLREARYEQYFGPGTRLTVT.

This clone came up a few times. The V gene is TRBV6-5, the J gene TRBJ1-4, with a tentative D call TRBD1 (5 bases). This CDR3 has 15 residues. Trimming left V 4 bases short and J 13 bases short, with 22 bases between. Germline assignment: CDR1 MNHEY and CDR2 SVGAGI. Written as DNA, the CDR3 is TGTGCCAGCAGTTCCGGACCGGGGGGTTGGGAAGGACTGTTTTTT. Its protein is CASSSGPGGWEGLFF.

The chain uses TRBV24-1 and TRBJ2-7; D is unclear. The CDR3 runs to 16 residues. V was trimmed by 5 bases and J by 0 bases, leaving 16 bases between them. Per the germline V gene, CDR1 is KGHDR and CDR2 is SFDVKD. The DNA for the CDR3 is TGTGCCACCAGTGCCGGTCTACGGAGTAACTCCTACGAGCAGTACTTC. This gives the protein CATSAGLRSNSYEQYF.

The chain has TRBV5-4 and TRBJ2-5; TRBD2 matches at 11 bases. CDR1 and CDR2 (germline): SGHNT, YYREEE (reference sequence). This CDR3 comprises 16 residues. Unmatched junction bases numbered 2, after V lost 0 bases and J lost 1 base. CDR3 bases: TGTGCCAGCAGCTTGGAGCTAGCGGGGGGCCAAGAGACCCAGTACTTC. Its protein is CASSLELAGGQETQYF.

The CDR3: CSVERETNTEAFF. The CDR3 region has the DNA TGCAGCGTTGAGAGGGAGACGAACACTGAAGCTTTCTTT. The rearrangement uses TRBV29-1 and TRBJ1-1; unclear D gene. CDR1 is SQVTM and CDR2 is ANQGSEA in the germline V gene. Trimming removed 3 bases at V and 1 base at J, with 9 bases between. This CDR3 comprises 13 residues.

The genes are TRBV18 and TRBJ2-3, with TRBD2 as a possible D gene (6 bases). Germline lookup yields CDR1 KGHSH and CDR2 LQKENI. The V and J ends lost 5 bases and 1 base respectively, with 22 bases between them. The CDR3 consists of 18 residues. CDR3 sequence: CASSSNRLGGTGTDTQYF. The CDR3 DNA reads TGTGCCAGCTCATCAAATCGCCTGGGCGGGACGGGCACAGATACGCAGTATTTT. Combining the CDR3 with reference TRBV18 and TRBJ2-3 gives the whole variable domain NAGVMQNPRHLVRRRGQEARLRCSPMKGHSHVYWYRQLPEEGLKFMVYLQKENIIDESGMPKERFSAEFPKEGPSILRIQQVVRGDSAAYFCASSSNRLGGTGTDTQYFGPGTRLTVL.

CDR3 region: CASSFPPKGGRVGTEAFF. The DNA for the CDR3 is TGTGCCAGCAGTTTCCCCCCTAAAGGGGGTAGAGTAGGCACTGAAGCTTTCTTT. The chain is built from TRBV28 and TRBJ1-1, with a weak D call TRBD1 (6 bases). The CDR3 consists of 18 residues. V gave up 3 bases and J gave up 4 bases, with 24 bases separating them. The germline V gene encodes CDR1 MDHEN and CDR2 SYDVKM. Supplemented by reference TRBV28 and TRBJ1-1, the full variable domain reads DVKVTQSSRYLVKRTGEKVFLECVQDMDHENMFWYRQDPGLGLRLIYFSYDVKMKEKGDIPEGYSVSREKKERFSLILESASTNQTSMYLCASSFPPKGGRVGTEAFFGQGTRLTVV.

The V and J genes are TRBV24-1 and TRBJ1-1; possible D gene TRBD1, 6 bases. The germline CDR1 and CDR2 sequences are KGHDR and SFDVKD. V lost 7 bases and J 1 base, leaving 9 bases between the germline ends. CDR3 length equals 13 residues. CDR3 loop: CATRGTRNTEAFF. DNA of the CDR3: TGTGCCACCAGGGGGACAAGGAACACTGAAGCTTTCTTT.

A few counts support this clone. The chain recombines TRBV11-1 with TRBJ1-6; 7 bases are a match to TRBD1. Losses at the gene ends were 3 bases for V and 6 bases for J; bases not matched to a gene: 2. Germline-derived CDR1 and CDR2 are SGHAT and FQDESV (reference sequence). The CDR3 runs to 14 residues. CDR3 in amino acids: CASSLTGFNSPLHF. CDR3 DNA: TGTGCCAGCAGCTTGACAGGGTTTAATTCACCCCTCCACTTT.

The chain employs TRBV5-1 and TRBJ2-3; D is unclear. Trimming took off 0 bases at V and 6 bases at J, with 8 bases between the two ends. CDR1 and CDR2 from the germline V gene are SGHRS and YFSETQ. The CDR3 is 13 amino acids. Here the CDR3 reads CASSLEPRDTQYF. The CDR3 nucleotides read TGCGCCAGCAGCTTGGAGCCCAGGGATACGCAGTATTTT.

This clone has only a few counts. The V and J genes are TRBV14 and TRBJ1-1, with no clear D. The ends were cut back, 4 bases at V and 0 bases at J, with 9 bases in the middle. In germline, CDR1 is SGHDN, CDR2 FVKESK. CDR3 length: 14 amino acids. CDR3 in DNA: TGTGCCAGCAGCCTAGCGGGGATGAACACTGAAGCTTTCTTT. Amino acid sequence: CASSLAGMNTEAFF.

V gene TRBV30 combines with J gene TRBJ2-5; 11 nucleotides line up with TRBD2. The CDR3 extends over 18 amino acids. CDR1 is GTSNPN and CDR2 is SVGIG in the germline V gene (reference sequence). Germline trimming cut 0 bases from V and 4 bases from J; bases unmatched to any gene: 13. CDR3: CAWSVTSGRYWEGETQYF. CDR3 DNA sequence: TGTGCCTGGAGTGTTACTAGCGGGAGATATTGGGAGGGAGAGACCCAGTACTTC.

This clone was seen just once. The J gene is TRBJ1-2, the V gene TRBV4-1, with 7 bases matching TRBD1. Trimming removed 4 bases from V and 5 bases from J; junction bases left unmatched: 13. This CDR3 comprises 16 residues. CDR1 is MGHRA, CDR2 YSYEKL, per germline. The CDR3 DNA reads TGCGCCAGCAGCCTCTCTCCCGGGACAGTGTCTTATGGCTACACCTTC. Translating it yields CASSLSPGTVSYGYTF.

J is TRBJ1-5 and V is TRBV28; 7 positions agree with TRBD1. The J segment lost 5 bases and the V segment lost 2 bases, leaving 3 bases of the junction unmatched. The CDR3 consists of 14 residues. Germline CDR1 and CDR2: MDHEN and SYDVKM. The CDR3 protein is CASSLIQGDQPQHF. The CDR3 nucleotides read TGTGCCAGCAGTTTAATCCAGGGGGATCAGCCCCAGCATTTT.

In its sample, this clone was seen once. The chain couples TRBV19 to TRBJ1-2; D might be TRBD1 (6 bases). The CDR3 has 13 amino acids. Germline CDR1 reads LNHDA; CDR2 reads SQIVND (reference sequence). The V and J ends lost 3 bases and 5 bases respectively, with 10 bases between them. The CDR3 protein is CASSIIGTYGYTF. CDR3 bases: TGTGCCAGTAGTATTATAGGGACATATGGCTACACCTTC.

The chain uses TRBV2 and TRBJ2-7; TRBD1 matches 8 bases. The junction had 10 bases not matched to a gene; V was cut back by 4 bases and J by 2 bases. Germline CDR1 and CDR2: SNHLY and FYNNEI. The CDR3 is 16 residues long. This CDR3 is CASSGLGGQVAYEQYF. The CDR3 bases are TGTGCCAGCAGTGGCCTTGGGGGACAGGTAGCCTACGAGCAGTACTTC.

V usage is TRBV27 and J usage is TRBJ1-5, with 9 nucleotides matching TRBD1. The CDR3 spans 15 residues. Germline V lookup: CDR1 MNHEY, CDR2 SMNVEV (reference sequence). The trim removed 4 bases at V and 11 bases at J, leaving 12 bases unmatched. The CDR3 sequence is CASSSAGQGGGAQHF. The CDR3, as DNA: TGTGCCAGCAGTTCAGCGGGACAGGGAGGAGGAGCCCAGCATTTT.

The CDR3 DNA follows: TGTGCTAGTGGTTTCCAATCCGATACGCAGTATTTT. Its translation: CASGFQSDTQYF. The V call is TRBV12-5, the J call TRBJ2-3; D not resolved. This CDR3 region has 12 residues. V shed 3 bases and J shed 6 bases, with 7 bases lying between them. Germline lookup yields CDR1 LGHNT and CDR2 FRNRAP. The variable domain in full, with the rest retrieved from reference TRBV12-5 and TRBJ2-3, is DARVTQTPRHKVTEMGQEVTMRCQPILGHNTVFWYRQTMMQGLELLAYFRNRAPLDDSGMPKDRFSAEMPDATLATLKIQPSEPRDSAVYFCASGFQSDTQYFGPGTRLTVL.

This rearrangement joins TRBV19 to TRBJ1-2, with D possibly being TRBD1 (5 bases). The V gene lost 10 bases and the J gene lost 5 bases, with 11 bases spanning the gap. The CDR3 is 11 residues long. The germline CDR1 and CDR2 sequences are LNHDA and SQIVND (reference sequence). The DNA of the CDR3 is TGTGCCACCCTTGGGGCTTATGGCTACACCTTC. It translates to CATLGAYGYTF.

The chain is built from TRBV20-1 and TRBJ2-7; D unclear. The CDR3 consists of 11 residues. CDR1 is DFQATT, CDR2 SNEGSKA, per germline (reference sequence). The V gene lost 0 bases and the J gene lost 7 bases, with 7 bases spanning the gap. CDR3 bases: TGCAGTGCTAGAGATACAGCTGAGCAGTACTTC. It specifies CSARDTAEQYF.